This T cell receptor beta chain is from a study of PD-L1 blockade in urothelial cancer. Study at large: Blood analysis took place 3 weeks (second dose) and 6 weeks after treatment start.

The length of the CDR3 is 13 residues. Germline loops: CDR1 SGHDT, CDR2 YYEEEE. Deletions cut 2 bases from V and 9 bases from J, with 14 bases between. TCRdb keeps only in-frame clones here, not all; method: immunoSEQ multiplex PCR. The sample records about 100,000 clones, roughly 88% being singletons. The material sequenced was PBMCs, taken around atezolizumab (anti-PD-L1) treatment. The TCR originated in a man aged 50-59 years with urothelial cancer. The gene calls are TRBV5-6 and TRBJ2-5; possibly TRBD1 for D (5 bases). CDR3 DNA: TGTGCCAGCAGCTTAAATAGGCAAGGGGCCCAGTACTTC. It specifies CASSLNRQGAQYF.